This T cell receptor (beta chain) appears in the sequencing data of a study of blood T cell repertoires in COVID-19. CDR1 is KGHSH and CDR2 is LQKENI in the germline V gene. The junction had 3 bases not matched to a gene; V was cut back by 3 bases and J by 4 bases. The CDR3 consists of 14 residues. Clones were sequenced by immunoSEQ multiplex PCR, and TCRdb holds only the in-frame ones, with some missing. This table has more than 300,000 clones, roughly 90% appearing once. Sequencing used peripheral blood. This chain connects TRBV18 to TRBJ2-1; TRBD1 agrees at 7 bases. This clonotype was sampled from a man in his late teens or twenties who had recovered from COVID-19. The CDR3 protein is CASSPSRGYNEQFF. The DNA of the CDR3 is TGTGCCAGCTCACCGTCCAGGGGGTACAATGAGCAGTTCTTC.